This TCR beta chain was found in a study of vaccination and CD4 T cells after COVID-19. Overall study context: Stimulation of cells relied on overlapping spike peptides derived from SARS-CoV-2, HCoV-NL63, HCoV-OC43 and HCoV-229E.

The treatment was: roughly nine-day PBMC culture with coronavirus spike peptide pools or control peptides (ViraFEST assay). Scientists ran DNA taken from cultured CD4+ T cells through the Oncomine TCR Beta short-read assay for sequencing. Genomic DNA from cultured CD4+ T cells was extracted. TCRdb re-analysed the PCR reads in MiXCR, keeping a single row per CDR3 protein. The sample carries around 16,000 distinct CDR3 sequences, 44% recorded once. About this clonotype itself: The antigen is undetermined.

The study, taken as a whole, reports: From about 20 to 38, the median of SARS-CoV-2-reactive clonotypes rose without reaching significance. Researchers looked at relatively few convalescent patients and had no early post-infection timepoints.

Material: CD4+ T cells from blood, cultured in vitro. The sequence was obtained from a human donor who had recovered from COVID-19.

Here the CDR3 DNA reads TGTGCCAGCAGCCGGGACAGGCCATCCTACGAGCAGTACTTC. This codes for CASSRDRPSYEQYF. The genes are TRBV7-2 and TRBJ2-7, with 8 bases fitting TRBD1. The germline gives CDR1 SGHTA, CDR2 FQGNSA. The CDR3 is 14 residues long. J lost 1 base, V lost 5 bases, and 4 bases had no gene match.